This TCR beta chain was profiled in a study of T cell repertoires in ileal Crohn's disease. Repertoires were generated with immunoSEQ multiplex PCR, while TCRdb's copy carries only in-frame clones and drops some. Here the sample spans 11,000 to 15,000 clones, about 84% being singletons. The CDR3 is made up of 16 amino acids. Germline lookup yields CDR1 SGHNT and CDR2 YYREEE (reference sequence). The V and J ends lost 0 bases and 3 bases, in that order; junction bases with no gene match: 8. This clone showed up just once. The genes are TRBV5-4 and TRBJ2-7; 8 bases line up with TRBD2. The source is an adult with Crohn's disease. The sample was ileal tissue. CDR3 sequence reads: CASSLGGLGTSYEQYF. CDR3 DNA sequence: TGTGCCAGCAGCTTGGGGGGCCTCGGGACTAGCTACGAGCAGTACTTC.